These 21 T cell receptor beta chains were sequenced from one sample in a study of OX40 agonist ivuxolimab in advanced cancers. The library was generated by the immunoSEQ multiplex PCR assay. TCRdb carries this immuneACCESS record with in-frame sequences only. Its versions omit some clonotypes, under half of them owing to an unresolved V gene in the studies checked, with the rest unexplained. The sample table shows 70,000 to 95,000 clones, and around 85% are seen once. Of the sample, 3.5% to 4.5% falls within the top ten clones. The sequenced sample was CD4+ or CD8+ T cells sorted from blood, obtained in a trial of the OX40 agonist ivuxolimab. These receptors came from an adult with an advanced solid tumor such as melanoma, head and neck, liver or kidney cancer.

V usage is TRBV27 and J usage is TRBJ2-3; D remains unclear. Looked up from germline, CDR1 is MNHEY and CDR2 is SMNVEV (reference sequence). Trimming took 5 bases from V and 3 from J, leaving 15 bases between them. The CDR3 has 15 amino acids. This CDR3 reads CASSRPQVGTDTQYF. The CDR3, as DNA: TGTGCCAGCAGTAGGCCCCAGGTAGGAACAGATACGCAGTATTTT.

This clone occurred a few times. The DNA for the CDR3 is TGTGCCGCGCACCGGACCAGCAATCAGCCCCAGCATTTT. This translates into CAAHRTSNQPQHF. The V gene is TRBV21-1, the J gene TRBJ1-5. TRBV21-1 is a documented pseudogene. This CDR3 is built from 13 residues.

The rearrangement joins TRBV5-4 to TRBJ2-7; perhaps TRBD2 as D (5 bases). The CDR3 is made up of 13 amino acids. Trimming cost V 1 base and J 5 bases, with 10 bases left between them. CDR1 is SGHNT, CDR2 YYREEE, per germline (reference sequence). In nucleotides, the CDR3 is TGTGCCAGCAGCTTGCGGGGTACCCACGAGCAGTACTTC. Its translation: CASSLRGTHEQYF.

Regarding this clone: The sample has other DNA sequences that encode this CDR3 too. V is TRBV2 and J is TRBJ1-5; TRBD1 matches 7 bases. The CDR3 spans 14 residues. Germline CDR1 and CDR2: SNHLY and FYNNEI. J was trimmed by 6 bases and V by 4 bases; bases with no gene match: 6. CDR3 in DNA: TGTGCCAGCAGTGGTGCAGGGACAGTTCAGCCCCAGCATTTT. This translates into CASSGAGTVQPQHF.

This chain links TRBV4-3 with TRBJ2-5; 13 nucleotides line up with TRBD2. The DNA matches TRBJ2-7 better at its end, which makes the J call doubtful. Germline CDR1 and CDR2: LGHNA and YSLEER. This CDR3 is 15 amino acids long. CDR3 region: CASSQGLAGGYEQYF. For the CDR3, the DNA is TGCGCCAGCAGCCAAGGACTAGCGGGGGGCTACGAGCAGTACTTC.

The gene calls are TRBV7-9 and TRBJ2-1, with 12 bases aligning to TRBD2. The CDR3 spans 14 residues. The V segment lost 1 base and the J segment 9 bases; nucleotides outside the gene matches: 1. Germline values: CDR1 SEHNR, CDR2 FQNEAQ (reference sequence). CDR3 loop: CASSLGLAGVEQFF. In nucleotides, the CDR3 is TGTGCCAGCAGCTTAGGACTAGCGGGAGTTGAGCAGTTCTTC. Full variable domain (rest looked up from reference TRBV7-9 and TRBJ2-1): DTGVSQNPRHKITKRGQNVTFRCDPISEHNRLYWYRQTLGQGPEFLTYFQNEAQLEKSRLLSDRFSAERPKGSFSTLEIQRTEQGDSAMYLCASSLGLAGVEQFFGPGTRLTVL.

The chain joins TRBV1 to TRBJ2-1; the table's D gene call, TRBD2, was not cross checked with the DNA. TRBV1 is marked as a pseudogene. The CDR3 is 18 amino acids. The CDR3 loop reads CTSSQLDITSGSYNEQFF. CDR3 DNA sequence: TGCACCAGCAGCCAATTAGATATCACTAGCGGGAGCTACAATGAGCAGTTCTTC.

The chain combines TRBV6-1 with TRBJ2-7; D might be TRBD2 (6 bases). Germline V CDR1 and CDR2: MNHNS, SASEGT. This CDR3 spans 14 amino acids. V was shortened by 6 bases and J by 4 bases, with 16 bases between the two germline ends. The DNA of the CDR3 is TGTGCCAGCAGCCTTTCTGAGGAGGGTTACGAGCAGTACTTC. Amino acids: CASSLSEEGYEQYF.

This chain connects TRBV29-1 to TRBJ2-7, with TRBD1 identical over 9 bases. The CDR3 length is 12 residues. Per the germline V gene, CDR1 is SQVTM and CDR2 is ANQGSEA. The trim removed 3 bases at V and 6 bases at J, leaving 3 bases unmatched. The CDR3 DNA reads TGCAGCGTTGAGAAGACAGGGGGCGAGCAGTACTTC. Amino acids: CSVEKTGGEQYF.

The gene calls are TRBV27 and TRBJ1-2; TRBD1 is a possible D gene (5 bases). The V gene's germline CDR1 is MNHEY and CDR2 SMNVEV (reference sequence). Trimming removed 3 bases from V and 2 bases from J, with 7 bases in between. This CDR3 spans 13 amino acids. CDR3 sequence (DNA): TGTGCCAGCAGTTTTGAGGGGAACTATGGCTACACCTTC. Translated, it gives CASSFEGNYGYTF.

The rearrangement uses TRBV10-3 and TRBJ2-7; 8 bases line up with TRBD2. Germline assignment: CDR1 ENHRY and CDR2 SYGVKD. This CDR3 region has 15 residues. The trim removed 1 base at V and 3 bases at J, leaving 5 bases unmatched. CDR3: CAISEFSGADYEQYF. The DNA for the CDR3 is TGTGCCATCAGTGAGTTTAGCGGGGCGGACTACGAGCAGTACTTC.

As for this clone: The same CDR3 also results from other DNA sequences found in this sample. The chain uses TRBV28 and TRBJ2-5, with TRBD1 matching over 10 bases. Germline assignment: CDR1 MDHEN and CDR2 SYDVKM. The CDR3 runs to 15 residues. J gave up 5 bases and V 2 bases, and 5 bases lay outside the gene matches. The CDR3 protein is CASSLPTGGGETQYF. Here the CDR3 DNA reads TGTGCCAGCAGTTTACCGACAGGGGGCGGTGAGACCCAGTACTTC. The full variable domain, its missing parts supplied by reference TRBV28 and TRBJ2-5, is DVKVTQSSRYLVKRTGEKVFLECVQDMDHENMFWYRQDPGLGLRLIYFSYDVKMKEKGDIPEGYSVSREKKERFSLILESASTNQTSMYLCASSLPTGGGETQYFGPGTRLLVL.

This chain connects TRBV10-1 to TRBJ2-7; D possibly matches TRBD1 or TRBD2 (5 bases each). CDR1 and CDR2 (germline): WNHNN, SYGVQD (reference sequence). V was pared by 9 bases and J by 0 bases, with 12 bases between. The CDR3 extends over 13 amino acids. The CDR3 DNA sequence: TGCGCCAGGGGGACGGCCACCTCCTACGAGCAGTACTTC. Translation gives CARGTATSYEQYF.

The CDR3 region has the DNA TGCGCCAGCAGTGAAGTTAGGACAGGGAAAGACGAGCAGTACTTC. This translates into CASSEVRTGKDEQYF. The chain joins TRBV10-2 to TRBJ2-7, with 8 bases identical to TRBD1. V shed 3 bases, J shed 5 bases, and the junction held 9 bases outside the gene matches. Germline lookup yields CDR1 WSHSY and CDR2 SAAADI. The CDR3 loop spans 15 amino acids.

J is TRBJ2-7 and V is TRBV6-6, with D tentatively TRBD1 or TRBD2 (5 bases each). This CDR3 is 12 amino acids long. CDR1 is MNHNY, CDR2 SVGAGI, per germline (reference sequence). V lost 8 bases, J lost 5 bases, and 13 bases lay in between. The CDR3 DNA reads as TGTGCCAGCCAAGAGGGGACCCACGAGCAGTACTTC. Amino acids: CASQEGTHEQYF.

The rearrangement links TRBV10-2 to TRBJ1-1; no reliable D call. The CDR3 has 12 residues. V was clipped by 6 bases and J by 1 base, with 6 bases between them. From germline, CDR1 is WSHSY and CDR2 SAAADI. CDR3 protein: CASRRKNTEAFF. Written as DNA, the CDR3 is TGCGCCAGCAGAAGGAAGAACACTGAAGCTTTCTTT.

The genes are TRBV2 and TRBJ2-4; possibly TRBD1 or TRBD2 for D (6 bases each). Germline CDR1 and CDR2: SNHLY and FYNNEI. This CDR3 region has 16 residues. Trimming stripped 7 bases from V and 7 bases from J, with 23 bases between. The CDR3 DNA is TGTGCCAGCACCCGAACGTCCGCCAAAGGGGGGAACATTCAGTACTTC. As protein: CASTRTSAKGGNIQYF.

The chain combines TRBV5-1 with TRBJ2-6, with D uncertain. Trimming pared 5 bases from V and 0 bases from J, leaving 3 bases between. This CDR3 contains 13 residues. Germline values: CDR1 SGHRS, CDR2 YFSETQ. CDR3 sequence reads: CASRSSGANVLTF. CDR3 DNA sequence: TGCGCCAGCAGGAGCTCTGGGGCCAACGTCCTGACTTTC.

The chain couples TRBV27 to TRBJ2-2; 8 nucleotides agree with TRBD2. This CDR3 contains 15 residues. Losses at the gene ends were 6 bases for V and 1 base for J; bases not matched to a gene: 4. In germline, CDR1 is MNHEY, CDR2 SMNVEV (reference sequence). The CDR3, as DNA: TGTGCCAGCAGCCGGGCGGGGGGGAACACCGGGGAGCTGTTTTTT. It is translated as CASSRAGGNTGELFF.

This rearrangement joins TRBV16 to TRBJ1-5, with a tentative D call TRBD1 (5 bases). The germline V gene encodes CDR1 KGHSY and CDR2 FQNENV. The CDR3 spans 14 residues. V gave up 1 base and J gave up 7 bases, with 11 bases separating them. CDR3 protein: CASSQLGAGQPQHF. CDR3 coding DNA: TGTGCCAGCAGCCAATTAGGGGCAGGGCAGCCCCAGCATTTT.

The J gene is TRBJ2-7, the V gene TRBV11-3; D is perhaps TRBD2 (5 bases). The CDR3 spans 15 residues. Trimming took 5 bases from V and 7 from J, leaving 21 bases between them. The germline V gene encodes CDR1 SGHNT and CDR2 YENEEA. The CDR3, as DNA: TGTGCCAGCAGCCTATCCATTGACTACTCGAAGGAGCAGTACTTC. It encodes CASSLSIDYSKEQYF.